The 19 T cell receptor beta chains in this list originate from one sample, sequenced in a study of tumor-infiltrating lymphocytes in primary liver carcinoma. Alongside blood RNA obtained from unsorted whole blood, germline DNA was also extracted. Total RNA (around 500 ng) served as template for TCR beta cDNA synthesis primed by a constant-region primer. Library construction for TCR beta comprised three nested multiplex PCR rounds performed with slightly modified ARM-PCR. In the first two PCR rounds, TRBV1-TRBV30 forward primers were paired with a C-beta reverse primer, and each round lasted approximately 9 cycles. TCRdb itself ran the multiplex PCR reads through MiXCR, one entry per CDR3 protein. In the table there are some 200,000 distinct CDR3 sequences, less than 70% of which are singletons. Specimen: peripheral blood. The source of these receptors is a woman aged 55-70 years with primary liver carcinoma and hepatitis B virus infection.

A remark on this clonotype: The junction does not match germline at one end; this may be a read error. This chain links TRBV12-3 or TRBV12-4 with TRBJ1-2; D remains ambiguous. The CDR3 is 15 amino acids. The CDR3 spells CTSSLGPHTRYGYTF. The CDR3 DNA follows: TGTACCAGCAGTTTAGGTCCCCATACCCGCTATGGCTACACCTTC.

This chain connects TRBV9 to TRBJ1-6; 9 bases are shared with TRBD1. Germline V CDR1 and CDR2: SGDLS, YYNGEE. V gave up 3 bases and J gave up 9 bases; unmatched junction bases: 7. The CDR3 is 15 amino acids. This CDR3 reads CASSAPGTGSSPLHF. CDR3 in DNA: TGTGCCAGCAGCGCCCCCGGGACAGGGAGTTCACCCCTCCACTTT.

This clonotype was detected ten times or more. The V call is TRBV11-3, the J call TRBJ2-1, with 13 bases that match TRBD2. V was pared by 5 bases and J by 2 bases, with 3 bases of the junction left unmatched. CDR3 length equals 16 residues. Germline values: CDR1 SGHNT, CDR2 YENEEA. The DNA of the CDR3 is TGTGCCAGCAGCCCCGGGACTAGCGGGACCTACAATGAGCAGTTCTTC. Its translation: CASSPGTSGTYNEQFF.

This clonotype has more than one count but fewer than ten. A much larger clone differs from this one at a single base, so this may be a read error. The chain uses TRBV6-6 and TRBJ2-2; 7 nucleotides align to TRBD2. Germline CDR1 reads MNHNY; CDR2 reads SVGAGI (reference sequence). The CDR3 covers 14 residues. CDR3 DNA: TGTGCCAGCAGTAGCGGGATTAGCACCGGGGACCTGTTTTTT. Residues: CASSSGISTGDLFF.

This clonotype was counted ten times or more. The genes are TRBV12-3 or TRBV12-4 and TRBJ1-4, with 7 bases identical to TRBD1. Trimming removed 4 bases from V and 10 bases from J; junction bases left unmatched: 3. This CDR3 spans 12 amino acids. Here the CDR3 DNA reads TGTGCCAGCAGTTCAGGGGGAGGAAAACTGTTTTTT. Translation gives CASSSGGGKLFF.

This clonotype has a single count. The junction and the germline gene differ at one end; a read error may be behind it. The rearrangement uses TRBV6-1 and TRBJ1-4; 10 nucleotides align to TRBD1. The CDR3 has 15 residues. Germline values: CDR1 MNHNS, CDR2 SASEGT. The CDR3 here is CASSVFGTGVEELFF. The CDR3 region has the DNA TGTGCCAGCAGTGTTTTTGGGACAGGGGTTGAAGAACTGTTTTTT.

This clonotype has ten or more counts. For the CDR3, the DNA is TGTGCCAGCAGTTACGAGGGGGGCGCTGAAGCTTTCTTT. Amino acid sequence: CASSYEGGAEAFF. This sequence joins TRBV6-6 and TRBJ1-1; possible D gene TRBD1, 6 bases. Trimming took off 2 bases at V and 6 bases at J, with 10 bases between the two ends. The germline V gene encodes CDR1 MNHNY and CDR2 SVGAGI (reference sequence). This CDR3 comprises 13 residues.

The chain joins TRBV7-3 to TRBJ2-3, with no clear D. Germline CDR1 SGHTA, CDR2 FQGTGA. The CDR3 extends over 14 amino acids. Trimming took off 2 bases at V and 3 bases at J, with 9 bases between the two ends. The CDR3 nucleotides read TGTGCCAGCAGCTTAGGAGTACTTACAGATACGCAGTATTTT. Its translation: CASSLGVLTDTQYF.

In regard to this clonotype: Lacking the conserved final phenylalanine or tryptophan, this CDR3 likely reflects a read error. CDR3 loop: CASSLGSINTEAFY. The CDR3 DNA sequence: TGTGCCAGCAGTTTGGGGAGCATTAACACTGAAGCTTTCTAT. V gene TRBV28 combines with J gene TRBJ1-1; no reliable D call. CDR3 length: 14 residues. The germline gives CDR1 MDHEN, CDR2 SYDVKM. With 3 bases removed from V and 2 bases from J, the gap between germline ends came to 10 bases.

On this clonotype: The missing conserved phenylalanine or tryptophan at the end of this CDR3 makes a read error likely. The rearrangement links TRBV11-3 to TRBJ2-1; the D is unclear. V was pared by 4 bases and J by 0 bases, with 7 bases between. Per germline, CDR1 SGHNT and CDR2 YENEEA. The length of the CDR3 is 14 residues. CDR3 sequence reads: CASSSQSSYNEQFL. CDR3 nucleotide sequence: TGTGCCAGCAGCTCCCAAAGCTCCTACAATGAGCAGTTCCTC.

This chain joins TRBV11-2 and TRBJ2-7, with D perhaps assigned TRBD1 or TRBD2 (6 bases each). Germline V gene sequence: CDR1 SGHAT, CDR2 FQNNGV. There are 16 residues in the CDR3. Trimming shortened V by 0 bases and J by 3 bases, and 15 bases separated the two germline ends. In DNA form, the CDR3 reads TGTGCCAGCAGCTTAGAGTCGGGGGCGGAAGGCTACGAGCAGTACTTC. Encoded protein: CASSLESGAEGYEQYF.

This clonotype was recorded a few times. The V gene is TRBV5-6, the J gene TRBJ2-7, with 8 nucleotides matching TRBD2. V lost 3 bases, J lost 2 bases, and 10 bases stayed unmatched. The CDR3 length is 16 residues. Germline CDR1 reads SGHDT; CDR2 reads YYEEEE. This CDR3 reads CASSWAGGSGTYEQYF. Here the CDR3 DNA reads TGTGCCAGCAGCTGGGCGGGGGGTAGCGGGACCTACGAGCAGTACTTC.

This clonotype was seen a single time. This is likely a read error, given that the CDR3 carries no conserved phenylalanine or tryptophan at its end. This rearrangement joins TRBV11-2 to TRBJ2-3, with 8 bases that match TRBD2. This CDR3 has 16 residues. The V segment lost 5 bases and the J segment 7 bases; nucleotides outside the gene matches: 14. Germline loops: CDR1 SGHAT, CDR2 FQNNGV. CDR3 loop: CASSPLGGRRTNTQYS. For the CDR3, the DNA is TGTGCCAGCAGCCCGCTTGGCGGGAGGAGGACAAATACGCAGTATTCT.

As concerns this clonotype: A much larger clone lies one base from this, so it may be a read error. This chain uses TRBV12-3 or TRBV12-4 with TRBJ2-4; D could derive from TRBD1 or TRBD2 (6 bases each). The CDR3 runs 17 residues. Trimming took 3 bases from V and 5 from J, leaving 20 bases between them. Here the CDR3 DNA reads TGTGCCAGCAGTTTGGGGGGCGCATGCTTAAGACAAAACATTCAGTACTTC. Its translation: CASSLGGACLRQNIQYF.

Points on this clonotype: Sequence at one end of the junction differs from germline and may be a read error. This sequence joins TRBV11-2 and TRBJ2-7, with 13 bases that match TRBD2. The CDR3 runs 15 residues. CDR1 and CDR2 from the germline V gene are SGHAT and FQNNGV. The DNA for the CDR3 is TGTGCCAACAGAGGGGGACTAGCGGGATTCAACGAGCATTACTTC. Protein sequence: CANRGGLAGFNEHYF.

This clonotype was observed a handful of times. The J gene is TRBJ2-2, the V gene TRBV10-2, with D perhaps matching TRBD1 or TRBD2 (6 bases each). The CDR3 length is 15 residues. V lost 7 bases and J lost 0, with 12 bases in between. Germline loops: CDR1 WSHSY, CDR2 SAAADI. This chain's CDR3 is CASKGGSANTGELFF. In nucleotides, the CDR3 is TGCGCCAGCAAGGGGGGATCCGCGAACACCGGGGAGCTGTTTTTT.

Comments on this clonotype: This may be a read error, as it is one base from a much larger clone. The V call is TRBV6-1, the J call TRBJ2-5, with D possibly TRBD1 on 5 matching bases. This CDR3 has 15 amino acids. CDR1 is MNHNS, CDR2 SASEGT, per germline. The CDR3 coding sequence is TGTGCCAGCAAGGCCAGGGATCTTAACCAAGAGGCCCAGTACTTC. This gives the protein CASKARDLNQEAQYF.

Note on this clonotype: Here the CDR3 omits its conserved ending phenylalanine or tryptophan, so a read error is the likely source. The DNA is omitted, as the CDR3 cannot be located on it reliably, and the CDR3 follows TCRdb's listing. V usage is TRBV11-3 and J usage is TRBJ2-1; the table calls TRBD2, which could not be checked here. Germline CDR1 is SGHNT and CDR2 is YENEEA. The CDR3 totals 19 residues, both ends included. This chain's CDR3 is CASSPGLAGGLWSYNERFY.

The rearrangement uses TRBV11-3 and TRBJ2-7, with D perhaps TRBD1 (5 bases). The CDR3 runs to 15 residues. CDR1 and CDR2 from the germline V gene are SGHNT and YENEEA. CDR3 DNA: TGTGCCACCAGCCAAGGGGCGACCCCTCTCTACGAGCAGTACGTC. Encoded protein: CATSQGATPLYEQYV.